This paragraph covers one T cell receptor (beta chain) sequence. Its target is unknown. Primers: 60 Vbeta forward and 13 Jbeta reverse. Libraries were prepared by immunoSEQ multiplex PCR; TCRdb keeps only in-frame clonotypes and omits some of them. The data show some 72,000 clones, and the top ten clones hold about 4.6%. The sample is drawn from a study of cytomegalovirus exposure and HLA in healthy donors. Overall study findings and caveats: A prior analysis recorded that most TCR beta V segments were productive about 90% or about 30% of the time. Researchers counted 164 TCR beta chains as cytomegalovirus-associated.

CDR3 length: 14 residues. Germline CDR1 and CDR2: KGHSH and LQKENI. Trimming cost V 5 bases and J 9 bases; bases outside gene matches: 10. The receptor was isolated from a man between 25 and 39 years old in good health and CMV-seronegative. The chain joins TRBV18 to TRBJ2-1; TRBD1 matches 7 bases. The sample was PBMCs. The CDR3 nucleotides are TGTGCCAGCTCAACATTAGGACAGGCCGCTGAGCAGTTCTTC. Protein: CASSTLGQAAEQFF.